This T cell receptor (beta chain) was sequenced in a study of blood T cell repertoires in COVID-19. Study background: Whether acute or convalescent, the COVID-19 samples came from the United States, Italy and Spain.

The CDR3 has 16 residues. V shed 0 bases, J shed 4 bases, and the junction held 9 bases outside the gene matches. Germline CDR1 reads MGHRA; CDR2 reads YSYEKL. Under the authors' procedure: Estimates of nucleated cell counts were drawn from the amplification of reference gene primers. The protocol was immunoSEQ multiplex PCR, while the TCRdb copy is restricted to in-frame clones and leaves out a portion. V and J calls plus clone size are reproduced from that table; the DNA served to infer D and trimming. The top ten hold 15% to 20% of the sample, which has 79,000 or so clones, about 88% seen once. This sequence joins TRBV4-1 and TRBJ2-7; 7 bases are a match to TRBD1. The TCR sequence derives from a human donor in a cohort sampled during active COVID-19. Material for sequencing was peripheral blood. The CDR3 loop is CASSQDPRQGQYEQYF. As DNA, the CDR3 is TGCGCCAGCAGCCAAGATCCCCGGCAGGGACAGTACGAGCAGTACTTC.